This T cell receptor (beta chain) was captured by sequencing in a study of Ad26.COV2.S vaccination and SARS-CoV-2 variants. Study context: Into the muscle, Ad26.COV2.S was dosed once or twice, 56 days apart. Study results and caveats: Vaccine recipients posted higher spike-specific TCR breadth than their placebo counterparts. After vaccination, substantial breadth of spike-specific CD8+ and CD4+ responses was reported.

As to this clone: Antigen: not known.

The CDR3 totals 12 residues. Germline loops: CDR1 MNHEY, CDR2 SVGAGI. V shed 7 bases and J shed 0 bases, with 6 bases lying between them. Some clones are missing from TCRdb's copy, which holds only in-frame ones; the method was immunoSEQ multiplex PCR. The table lists 400,000 to 450,000 clones, around 92% of them singletons. The treatment here: around 19 received Ad26.COV2.S at low or high dose, single or two shots; several received placebo; per-sample allocation not given. Vaccine and placebo recipients were sampled on day 63 after the first injection. This person who donated was an adult of 18-55 years in Boston.

The chain has TRBV6-5 and TRBJ1-2, with unresolved D. Sequencing was performed on peripheral blood, taken in a trial of Ad26.COV2.S vaccine versus placebo. The TCR originated in a person aged 18-60 years who received the Ad26.COV2.S COVID-19 vaccine or a placebo. The CDR3 DNA is TGTGCCAGCACAACGGCTAACTATGGCTACACCTTC. Residues: CASTTANYGYTF.